The 29 T cell receptor beta chains in this list originate from one sample, sequenced in a study of T cells in women clearing cervical HPV infection. Sequencing was performed with immunoSEQ multiplex PCR; in TCRdb, only in-frame clones are kept and a portion is missing. This repertoire includes tens of thousands of clones. Input material: blood buffy coat. The source of these receptors is a woman between 18 and 75 years old with a cervical HPV16 infection that either progressed to CIN3+ or cleared (not recorded which).

Comment on this clone: The CDR3 end is not reached by the read, which stops 3 residues before it; the germline J gene fills it in. The chain joins TRBV19 to TRBJ2-2; 8 nucleotides align to TRBD2. This CDR3 is built from 13 residues. Germline assignment: CDR1 LNHDA and CDR2 SQIVND (reference sequence). V trimming: 7 bases; J trimming: 5 bases; junction bases outside the gene matches: 3. CDR3 protein: CASMGLGTGELFF. CDR3 DNA (partial): TGTGCCAGTATGGGACTAGGAACCGGGGAG.

As regards this clone: The read terminates 3 residues ahead of where the CDR3 ends, so the germline J gene completes it. The V call is TRBV7-9, the J call TRBJ1-2; D unclear. CDR1 is SEHNR and CDR2 is FQNEAQ in the germline V gene (reference sequence). The CDR3 is 14 amino acids. The V and J ends lost 5 bases and 2 bases respectively, with 12 bases between them. CDR3 residues: CASSHSGGNYGYTF. The CDR3 bases that were read are TGTGCCAGCAGCCACTCAGGAGGAAACTATGGC.

Note on this clone: The CDR3 goes on 3 residues after the read ends, and that part is filled in from the germline J gene. The chain has TRBV5-1 and TRBJ1-1; D gene unclear. Trimming stripped 2 bases from V and 6 bases from J, with 11 bases between. Germline V CDR1 and CDR2: SGHRS, YFSETQ. There are 13 residues in the CDR3. The DNA read from the CDR3 is TGCGCCAGCAGCTTCATTACAGCTTCTGAA. Amino acid sequence: CASSFITASE. The whole CDR3 sequence is CASSFITASEAFF.

Details on this clone: The CDR3 goes on 3 residues after the read ends, and that part is filled in from the germline J gene. The chain uses TRBV19 and TRBJ1-5; TRBD1 is a possible D gene (6 bases). The CDR3 has 17 residues. CDR1 is LNHDA and CDR2 is SQIVND in the germline V gene (reference sequence). V was pared by 3 bases and J by 1 base, with 16 bases between. The part of the CDR3 DNA that was read is TGTGCCAGTAGTATGGGGGCAGGGGAATCGAGCAATCAGCCC. Protein sequence: CASSMGAGESSNQP. The full CDR3 sequence reads CASSMGAGESSNQPQHF.

Turning to this clone: The CDR3 end is not reached by the read, which stops 3 residues before it; the germline J gene fills it in. V is TRBV2 and J is TRBJ2-2; the D gene is possibly TRBD1 (6 bases). Germline lookup yields CDR1 SNHLY and CDR2 FYNNEI. This CDR3 is 17 amino acids long. CDR3 DNA, as far as it was read: TGTGCCAGCATCCCCGGACAGCTGTCAGCAACTAATGAAAAG. This codes for CASIPGQLSATNEK. The complete CDR3 reads CASIPGQLSATNEKLFF.

A remark on this clone: Read data end 3 residues before the CDR3 end; the end is taken from the germline J gene. This chain joins TRBV6-1 and TRBJ2-7; a weak D match, TRBD1 (6 bases). The germline V gene has CDR1 MNHNS and CDR2 SASEGT. The length of the CDR3 is 15 residues. V was pared by 2 bases and J by 5 bases, with 16 bases between. The CDR3 bases that were read are TGTGCCAGCAGTGAACCCGGGACACAGGACGACGAG. It translates to CASSEPGTQDDE. The entire CDR3 protein is CASSEPGTQDDEQYF.

About this clone itself: The read ends 3 residues before the CDR3 terminus; that terminus is restored from the germline J gene. The chain is built from TRBV6-1 and TRBJ2-7; D not resolved. Germline loops: CDR1 MNHNS, CDR2 SASEGT. The length of the CDR3 is 14 residues. V was shortened by 4 bases and J by 1 base, with 11 bases between the two germline ends. This chain's CDR3 is CASSVLQSSYEQYF. The CDR3 DNA, read in part, is TGTGCCAGCAGTGTCTTACAGAGTTCCTACGAG.

Details on this clone: The CDR3 is cut off 3 residues early in the read; its end comes from the germline J gene. V is TRBV20-1 and J is TRBJ1-1; no clear D gene. CDR3 length: 11 residues. Germline assignment: CDR1 DFQATT and CDR2 SNEGSKA (reference sequence). Here the CDR3 reads CSASQGFGAFF. Partial CDR3 DNA: TGCAGTGCGAGCCAAGGGTTTGGG.

With regard to this clone: The read ends 3 residues shy of where the CDR3 ends; the end is completed using the germline J gene. The chain recombines TRBV2 with TRBJ2-7, with D tentatively TRBD1 (5 bases). Germline V CDR1 and CDR2: SNHLY, FYNNEI. CDR3 length: 14 residues. V shed 6 bases and J shed 5 bases, with 17 bases lying between them. This CDR3 is CASSPVAGWHEQYF. CDR3 DNA (partial): TGTGCCAGCAGCCCTGTGGCAGGGTGGCACGAG.

To note about this clone: A read error may account for a junction end that differs from germline. The read terminates 3 residues ahead of where the CDR3 ends, so the germline J gene completes it. The same CDR3 is also encoded by other DNA sequences in this sample. The J gene is TRBJ1-3, the V gene TRBV2, with D maybe TRBD1 (5 bases). Germline V CDR1 and CDR2: SNHLY, FYNNEI. This CDR3 is 12 amino acids long. The CDR3 loop is CASSRQGNTIYF. The CDR3 DNA, read in part, is TGTGCCAGCAGTAGGCAGGGAAACACT.

On this clone itself: The CDR3 is cut off 3 residues early in the read; its end comes from the germline J gene. This chain joins TRBV20-1 and TRBJ1-1; 9 bases are a match to TRBD1. CDR1 and CDR2 from the germline V gene are DFQATT and SNEGSKA (reference sequence). V lost 6 bases, J lost 2 bases, and 4 bases stayed unmatched. The CDR3 sequence is 13 residues long. CDR3 region: CSARQGVNTEAFF. The CDR3 DNA, read in part, is TGCAGTGCACGACAGGGGGTAAACACTGAA.

Details on this clone: The missing CDR3 end, 3 residues past where the read stops, is filled in from the germline J gene. The rearrangement uses TRBV7-2 and TRBJ2-7; D is possibly TRBD1 (6 bases). The length of the CDR3 is 15 residues. V was clipped by 2 bases and J by 0 bases, with 11 bases between them. In germline, CDR1 is SGHTA, CDR2 FQGNSA. This CDR3 is CASSLPDRHSYEQYF. The covered CDR3 bases are TGTGCCAGCAGCTTACCAGACAGGCACTCCTACGAG.

Concerning this clone: The read terminates 3 residues before the CDR3 end, so the remaining end is supplied by the germline J gene. The chain has TRBV7-2 and TRBJ2-3; 8 bases are a match to TRBD1. Unmatched junction bases numbered 5, after V lost 6 bases and J lost 0 bases. The CDR3 runs 15 residues. From germline, CDR1 is SGHTA and CDR2 FQGNSA. CDR3: CASRFRQGSTDTQYF. CDR3 bases read: TGTGCCAGCAGATTCCGACAGGGGAGCACAGATACG.

As regards this clone: The sequence runs out 3 residues before the end of the CDR3; the remainder is reconstructed from the germline J gene. The chain carries TRBV11-3 and TRBJ2-7; 7 bases are shared with TRBD1. This CDR3 has 13 residues. The trim removed 6 bases at V and 6 bases at J, leaving 8 bases unmatched. Germline V gene data show CDR1 as SGHNT and CDR2 as YENEEA. The CDR3 region is CASSLRGTLEQYF. Incomplete CDR3 DNA: TGTGCCAGCAGTCTCAGGGGGACCCTCGAG.

In the case of this clone: The DNA ends 3 residues before the CDR3 does, and the rest of the CDR3 is filled in from the germline J gene. The gene calls are TRBV5-1 and TRBJ1-2, with 11 bases aligning to TRBD1. CDR1 is SGHRS and CDR2 is YFSETQ in the germline V gene. This CDR3 comprises 16 residues. The DNA read from the CDR3 is TGCGCCAGCAGCTTGCCCGGACAGGGGGCCGTGGAGACC. This sequence encodes CASSLPGQGAVET. The whole CDR3 region reads CASSLPGQGAVETYTF.

Worth noting for this clone: The observed sequence ends 3 residues before the CDR3 terminus, with the missing tail filled in from the germline J gene. The rearrangement links TRBV19 to TRBJ1-5, with D perhaps TRBD1 (6 bases). V was trimmed by 4 bases and J by 6 bases, leaving 10 bases between them. The CDR3 is made up of 13 amino acids. Germline V CDR1 and CDR2: LNHDA, SQIVND (reference sequence). The CDR3 region is CASSTQGFQPQHF. Partial CDR3 DNA: TGTGCCAGTAGTACCCAGGGGTTTCAGCCC.

As to this clone: The DNA ends 3 residues before the CDR3 does, and the rest of the CDR3 is filled in from the germline J gene. Other DNA sequences in this sample translate to the same CDR3. J is TRBJ1-3 and V is TRBV19; no clear D gene. The V and J ends lost 3 bases and 0 bases respectively, with 9 bases between them. The CDR3 length is 15 residues. The germline V gene encodes CDR1 LNHDA and CDR2 SQIVND (reference sequence). The CDR3 here is CASSIDTTSGNTIYF. The CDR3 DNA, read in part, is TGTGCCAGTAGTATTGACACCACCTCTGGAAACACC.

Comment on this clone: From the germline J gene comes the end of the CDR3, since the read stops 3 residues before it. This chain joins TRBV20-1 and TRBJ2-7, with D possibly TRBD1 on 6 matching bases. Germline lookup yields CDR1 DFQATT and CDR2 SNEGSKA (reference sequence). CDR3 size: 15 residues. Deletions cut 1 base from V and 2 bases from J, with 15 bases between. The CDR3 spells CSARVSGEGAYEQYF. The CDR3 bases that were read are TGCAGTGCTAGAGTCTCAGGGGAAGGAGCCTACGAG.

Considering frequency, this clone is medium-sized. The read finishes 3 residues shy of the CDR3 end, and the germline J gene is used to complete it. V is TRBV5-6 and J is TRBJ2-2, with TRBD1 identical over 9 bases. V was clipped by 5 bases and J by 2 bases; unmatched bases: 4. The CDR3 has 15 amino acids. Germline CDR1 is SGHDT and CDR2 is YYEEEE. CDR3 DNA (partial): TGTGCCAGCAGGAACAGGGGGCTAAACACCGGGGAG. Translated, it gives CASRNRGLNTGE. The entire CDR3 reads CASRNRGLNTGELFF.

Concerning this clone: Read data end 3 residues before the CDR3 end; the end is taken from the germline J gene. This rearrangement joins TRBV5-4 to TRBJ2-3, with 9 bases matching TRBD1. V lost 4 bases and J lost 2; bases outside the gene matches: 5. CDR3 size: 15 residues. CDR1 and CDR2 from the germline V gene are SGHNT and YYREEE (reference sequence). The CDR3 spells CASSVGQGPTDTQYF. Incomplete CDR3 DNA: TGTGCCAGCAGCGTGGGACAGGGCCCCACAGATACG.

Of note for this clone: Read data end 3 residues before the CDR3 end; the end is taken from the germline J gene. V gene TRBV14 combines with J gene TRBJ2-5; D is undetermined. Deletions cut 1 base from V and 4 bases from J, with 4 bases between. This CDR3 has 12 amino acids. Germline V CDR1 and CDR2: SGHDN, FVKESK. Here the CDR3 reads CASSQVLETQYF. The part of the CDR3 DNA that was read is TGTGCCAGCAGCCAAGTACTAGAGACC.

About this clone itself: The read ends 3 residues early relative to the CDR3; the germline J gene fills the gap. V usage is TRBV6-2 or TRBV6-3 and J usage is TRBJ1-1, with TRBD1 matching 7 bases. The CDR3 runs 15 residues. The V segment lost 6 bases and the J segment 4 bases; nucleotides outside the gene matches: 11. CDR1 MNHEY and CDR2 SVGEGT come from the germline V gene. The CDR3 reads CASRRAGGGGTEAFF. The sequenced CDR3 bases are TGTGCCAGCAGGAGGGCAGGGGGTGGTGGCACTGAA.

CDR3 protein: CASKGPMGQETQYF. The sequenced CDR3 bases are TGTGCCAGTAAGGGGCCCATGGGGCAAGAGACC. The chain couples TRBV19 to TRBJ2-5; maybe TRBD1 (5 bases). From the germline J gene comes the end of the CDR3, since the read stops 3 residues before it. Germline CDR1 is LNHDA and CDR2 is SQIVND (reference sequence). V was shortened by 7 bases and J by 2 bases, with 14 bases between the two germline ends. The CDR3 sequence is 14 residues long.

About this clone itself: The read gets to within 3 residues of the CDR3 end, and the germline J gene fills in the rest. The chain recombines TRBV18 with TRBJ1-1, with 9 positions matching TRBD1. Germline CDR1 and CDR2: KGHSH and LQKENI. The CDR3 loop spans 17 amino acids. The DNA read from the CDR3 is TGTGCCAGCTCACCAATCCCGGGACAGGGTTTTGAAGAAAAA. This codes for CASSPIPGQGFEEK. The full CDR3 protein reads CASSPIPGQGFEEKAFF.

Details on this clone: The read finishes 3 residues shy of the CDR3 end, and the germline J gene is used to complete it. The chain carries TRBV11-2 and TRBJ1-2; D is unresolved. The CDR3 totals 14 residues. Germline values: CDR1 SGHAT, CDR2 FQNNGV. The part of the CDR3 DNA that was read is TGTGCCAGCAGCTCCTCACCGGGGAACGGGGGC. Protein: CASSSSPGNGG. The full CDR3 protein reads CASSSSPGNGGYTF. Filled out from reference TRBV11-2 and TRBJ1-2, the complete variable domain reads EAGVAQSPRYKIIEKRQSVAFWCNPISGHATLYWYQQILGQGPKLLIQFQNNGVVDDSQLPKDRFSAERLKGVDSTLKIQPAKLEDSAVYLCASSSSPGNGGYTFGSGTRLTVV.

CDR3 sequence reads: CASSLGQGAYGYTF. The CDR3 bases that were read are TGCGCCAGCAGCTTGGGACAGGGCGCCTATGGC. The V and J genes are TRBV5-1 and TRBJ1-2, with 7 bases aligning to TRBD1. The CDR3 end falls 3 residues outside the read, so it is completed with the germline J gene. From germline, CDR1 is SGHRS and CDR2 YFSETQ. The CDR3 is made up of 14 amino acids. V lost 0 bases and J lost 4; bases outside the gene matches: 3.

About this clone: The read terminates 3 residues ahead of where the CDR3 ends, so the germline J gene completes it. V gene TRBV6-1 combines with J gene TRBJ2-2; tentatively, D is TRBD1 (5 bases). With 4 bases removed from V and 0 bases from J, the gap between germline ends came to 9 bases. The germline V gene encodes CDR1 MNHNS and CDR2 SASEGT. The CDR3 is 15 amino acids. The DNA read from the CDR3 is TGTGCCAGCAGTGCTTGGACAACGAACACCGGGGAG. Amino acid sequence: CASSAWTTNTGE. The entire CDR3 reads CASSAWTTNTGELFF.

Regarding this clone: The read is 3 residues too short to cover the CDR3 end, so that end is filled in from the germline J gene. The chain couples TRBV18 to TRBJ1-4; D gene ambiguous. V lost 2 bases and J lost 7, with 11 bases in between. From germline, CDR1 is KGHSH and CDR2 LQKENI. The CDR3 is 14 residues long. CDR3 DNA (partial): TGTGCCAGCTCACCAGCCGTTGGCCGTGAAAAA. Residues: CASSPAVGREK. The full-length CDR3 reads as CASSPAVGREKLFF.

Comments on this clone: Coverage ceases 3 residues before the CDR3 finishes, and the germline J gene fills in the end. The V gene is TRBV7-8, the J gene TRBJ2-3; D is possibly TRBD1 (5 bases). This CDR3 is 15 amino acids long. From germline, CDR1 is SGHVS and CDR2 FQNEAQ. The chain's CDR3 is CASSSFSGYQETQYF. Partial CDR3 DNA: TGTGCCAGCAGCTCCTTCTCAGGGTACCAAGAGACG.